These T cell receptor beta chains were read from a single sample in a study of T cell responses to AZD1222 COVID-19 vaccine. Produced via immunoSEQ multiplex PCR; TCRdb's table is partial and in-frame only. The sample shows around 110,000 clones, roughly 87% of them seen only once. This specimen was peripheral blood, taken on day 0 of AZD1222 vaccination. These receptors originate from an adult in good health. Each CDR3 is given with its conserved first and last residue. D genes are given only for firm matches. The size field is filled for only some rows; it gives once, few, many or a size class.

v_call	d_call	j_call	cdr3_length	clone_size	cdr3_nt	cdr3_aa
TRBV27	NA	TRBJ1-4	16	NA	TGTGCCAGCAGTTTTCTAGGGGGGGCAACTAATGAAAAACTGTTTTTT	CASSFLGGATNEKLFF
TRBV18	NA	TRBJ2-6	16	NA	TGTGCCAGCTCACCAAATGGGGGATCTGGGGCCAACGTCCTGACTTTC	CASSPNGGSGANVLTF
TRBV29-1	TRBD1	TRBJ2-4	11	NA	TGCAGCGTTGAAACGCAGACAGGGTTATACTTC	CSVETQTGLYF
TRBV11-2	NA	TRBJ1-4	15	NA	TGTGCCAGCAGTCAAGGGTGGAGAACTAATGAAAAACTGTTTTTT	CASSQGWRTNEKLFF
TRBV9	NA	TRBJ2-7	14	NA	TGTGCCAGCAGCGTAAATAGTCTCTCCTACGAGCAGTACTTC	CASSVNSLSYEQYF
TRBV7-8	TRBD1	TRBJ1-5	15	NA	TGTGCCAGCAGCTTCTGGACAGGGACGGGTGAGCCCCAGCATTTT	CASSFWTGTGEPQHF
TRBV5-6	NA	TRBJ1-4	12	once	TGTGCCAGCAGCGCATCAGGGGAAAAACTGTTTTTT	CASSASGEKLFF
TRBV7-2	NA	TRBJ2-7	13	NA	TGTGCCAGCAGCTCGGGCCCTTCGGGAGAGCAGTACTTC	CASSSGPSGEQYF
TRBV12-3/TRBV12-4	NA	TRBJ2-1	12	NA	TGTGCCAGCAGTCTAGATCCTAATGAGCAGTTCTTC	CASSLDPNEQFF
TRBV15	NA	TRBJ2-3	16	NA	TGTGCCACCAGCAGAGATGGCGCAGGAGACACAGATACGCAGTATTTT	CATSRDGAGDTDTQYF
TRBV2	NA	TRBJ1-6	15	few	TGTGCCAGCAGTGGGACGCACCAATTAAATTCACCCCTCCACTTT	CASSGTHQLNSPLHF
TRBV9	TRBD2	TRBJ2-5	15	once	TGTGCCAGCAGCCCGGCGGGAGGCCTACAAGAGACCCAGTACTTC	CASSPAGGLQETQYF
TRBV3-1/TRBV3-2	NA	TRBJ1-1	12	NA	TGTGCCAGCAGCTCCCCGGGCCTTGAAGCTTTCTTT	CASSSPGLEAFF
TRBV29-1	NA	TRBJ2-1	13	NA	TGCAGCGTTGTTTGGGCGTCCTACGGTGAGCAGTTCTTC	CSVVWASYGEQFF
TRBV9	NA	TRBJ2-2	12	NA	TGTGCCAGCACGGGGAACACCGGGGAGCTGTTTTTT	CASTGNTGELFF
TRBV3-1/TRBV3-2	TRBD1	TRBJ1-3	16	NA	TGTGCCAGCAGCCCGCCAGGGGGTACGAGCGGAAACACCATATATTTT	CASSPPGGTSGNTIYF
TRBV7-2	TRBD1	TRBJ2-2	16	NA	TGTGCCAGCAGCCCAGGACCGGGACAGGGGATCGGGGAGCTGTTTTTT	CASSPGPGQGIGELFF
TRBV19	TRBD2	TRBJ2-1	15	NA	TGTGCCAGTAGTAGCCTAGCGGGAGCGTACAATGAGCAGTTCTTC	CASSSLAGAYNEQFF
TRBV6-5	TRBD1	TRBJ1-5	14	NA	TGTGCCAGCAGGACAGGGGCACGGAATCAGCCCCAGCATTTT	CASRTGARNQPQHF
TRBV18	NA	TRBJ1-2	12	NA	TGTGCCAGCTCACCGTACTACAGTGGCTACACCTTC	CASSPYYSGYTF
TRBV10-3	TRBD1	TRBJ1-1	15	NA	TGTGCCATCAAAGGACAGGCGACCATGAACACTGAAGCTTTCTTT	CAIKGQATMNTEAFF
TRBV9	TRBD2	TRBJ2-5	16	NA	TGTGCCAGCAGCGTAGAAGGGGGGACTAGTCTAGAGACCCAGTACTTC	CASSVEGGTSLETQYF
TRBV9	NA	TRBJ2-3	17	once	TGTGCCAGCAGCGTACAGTTGGAGGGGTGGAAGACAGATACGCAGTATTTT	CASSVQLEGWKTDTQYF
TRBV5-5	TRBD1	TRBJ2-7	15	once	TGTGCCAGCAGCCTACACAGGGGGGACTCCTACGAGCAGTACTTC	CASSLHRGDSYEQYF
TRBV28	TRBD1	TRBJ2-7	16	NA	TGTGCCAGCAGTCCGTCAGGGGACAGGGGAACCTACGAGCAGTACTTC	CASSPSGDRGTYEQYF
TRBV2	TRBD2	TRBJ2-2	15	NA	TGTGCCAGCGATGGGGGACTAGCGGGAACCGGGGAGCTGTTTTTT	CASDGGLAGTGELFF
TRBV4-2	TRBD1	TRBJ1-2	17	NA	TGTGCCAGCAGCCAAGATAGGGGGACAGAGCTCCTCTATGGCTACACCTTC	CASSQDRGTELLYGYTF
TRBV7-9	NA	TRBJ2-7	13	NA	TGTGCCAGCAGCCTCCACACCACTGACGAGCAGTACTTC	CASSLHTTDEQYF
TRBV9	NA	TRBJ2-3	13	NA	TGTGCCAGCAGCGTCCTAGGGGCAGATACGCAGTATTTT	CASSVLGADTQYF
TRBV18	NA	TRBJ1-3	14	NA	TGTGCCAGCTCACCGGGGGTAACTGGAAACACCATATATTTT	CASSPGVTGNTIYF
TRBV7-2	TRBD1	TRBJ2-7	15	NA	TGTGCCAGCAGTTCCGGCACAGGGGAATTTTACGAGCAGTACTTC	CASSSGTGEFYEQYF
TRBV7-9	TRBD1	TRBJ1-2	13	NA	TGTGCCAGCAGTCCGGGACAGCGCTATGGCTACACCTTC	CASSPGQRYGYTF
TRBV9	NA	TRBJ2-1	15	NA	TGTGCCAGCAGCGTAGCCCATAGCTCCTACAATGAGCAGTTCTTC	CASSVAHSSYNEQFF
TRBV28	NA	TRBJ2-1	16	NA	TGTGCCAGCAGTTCCCAAAGGGCTAAAGACTACAATGAGCAGTTCTTC	CASSSQRAKDYNEQFF
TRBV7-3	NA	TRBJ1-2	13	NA	TGTGCCAGCAGCTTAGGGGGAGGAGGTGGCTACACCTTC	CASSLGGGGGYTF
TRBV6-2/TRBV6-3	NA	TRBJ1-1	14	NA	TGTGCCAGCAGTTACCGGGGGGGGAACACTGAAGCTTTCTTT	CASSYRGGNTEAFF
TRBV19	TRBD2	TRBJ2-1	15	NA	TGTGCCAGTAGTGGACTAGCGGGCTCCTACAATGAGCAGTTCTTC	CASSGLAGSYNEQFF
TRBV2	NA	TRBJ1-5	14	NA	TGTGCCAGCACTCTACAGAATAGCAATCAGCCCCAGCATTTT	CASTLQNSNQPQHF
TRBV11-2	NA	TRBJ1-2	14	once	TGTGCCAGCAGCCAACAGGGCGCGGGGACTGGCTACACCTTC	CASSQQGAGTGYTF
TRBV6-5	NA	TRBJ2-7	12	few	TGTGCCAGCGTGGCAGGGAACTACGAGCAGTACTTC	CASVAGNYEQYF
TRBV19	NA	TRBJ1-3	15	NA	TGTGCCAGTGGGACGGACGGGAACTCTGGAAACACCATATATTTT	CASGTDGNSGNTIYF
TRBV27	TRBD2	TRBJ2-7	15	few	TGTGCCAGCAGTTTATCGGGGGGGTTCTCCTACGAGCAGTACTTC	CASSLSGGFSYEQYF
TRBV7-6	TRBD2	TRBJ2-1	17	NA	TGTGCCAGCAGCCACATCGTCGCGCGGGAGGTTGGCAATGAGCAGTTCTTC	CASSHIVAREVGNEQFF
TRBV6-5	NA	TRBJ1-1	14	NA	TGTGCCAGCAGTTACTGGGGGGAGAACACTGAAGCTTTCTTT	CASSYWGENTEAFF
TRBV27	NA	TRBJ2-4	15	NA	TGTGCCAGCAGGGCTATGGGGGATGCCAAAAACATTCAGTACTTC	CASRAMGDAKNIQYF
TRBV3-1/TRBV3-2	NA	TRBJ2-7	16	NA	TGTGCCAGCAGCCCCGGAGGGGGATGGCTCTCCTACGAGCAGTACTTC	CASSPGGGWLSYEQYF
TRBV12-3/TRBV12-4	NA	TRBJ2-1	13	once	TGTGCCAGCAGCCTAGAGGACGGCAATGAGCAGTTCTTC	CASSLEDGNEQFF
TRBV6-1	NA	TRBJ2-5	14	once	TGTGCCAGCAGTGAAGGGATAGGACAAGAGACCCAGTACTTC	CASSEGIGQETQYF
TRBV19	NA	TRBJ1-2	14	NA	TGTGCCAGTAGTATAATCGGGGACCGCTATGGCTACACCTTC	CASSIIGDRYGYTF
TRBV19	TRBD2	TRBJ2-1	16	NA	TGTGCCAGTAGCCGTCTACTAGCGGGGGATAGCAATGAGCAGTTCTTC	CASSRLLAGDSNEQFF
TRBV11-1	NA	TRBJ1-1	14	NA	TGTGCCAGCACCAAGGGGCGGATGAACACTGAAGCTTTCTTT	CASTKGRMNTEAFF